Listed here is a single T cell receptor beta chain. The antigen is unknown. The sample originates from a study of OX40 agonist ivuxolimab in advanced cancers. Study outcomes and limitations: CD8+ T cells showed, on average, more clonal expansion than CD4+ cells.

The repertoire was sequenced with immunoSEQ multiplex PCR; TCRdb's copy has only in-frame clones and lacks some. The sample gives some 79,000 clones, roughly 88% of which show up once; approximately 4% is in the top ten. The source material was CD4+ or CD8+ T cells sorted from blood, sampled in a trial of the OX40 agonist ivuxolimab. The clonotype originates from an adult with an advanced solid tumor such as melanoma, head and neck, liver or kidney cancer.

The CDR3 sequence is CASSQNTGLQAEKLFF. The DNA of the CDR3 is TGCGCCAGCAGCCAGAATACAGGGCTGCAAGCTGAAAAACTGTTTTTT. This rearrangement joins TRBV4-1 to TRBJ1-4; a possible D gene is TRBD1 (6 bases). This CDR3 has 16 residues. Per germline, CDR1 MGHRA and CDR2 YSYEKL. V was clipped by 3 bases and J by 7 bases, with 18 bases between them.